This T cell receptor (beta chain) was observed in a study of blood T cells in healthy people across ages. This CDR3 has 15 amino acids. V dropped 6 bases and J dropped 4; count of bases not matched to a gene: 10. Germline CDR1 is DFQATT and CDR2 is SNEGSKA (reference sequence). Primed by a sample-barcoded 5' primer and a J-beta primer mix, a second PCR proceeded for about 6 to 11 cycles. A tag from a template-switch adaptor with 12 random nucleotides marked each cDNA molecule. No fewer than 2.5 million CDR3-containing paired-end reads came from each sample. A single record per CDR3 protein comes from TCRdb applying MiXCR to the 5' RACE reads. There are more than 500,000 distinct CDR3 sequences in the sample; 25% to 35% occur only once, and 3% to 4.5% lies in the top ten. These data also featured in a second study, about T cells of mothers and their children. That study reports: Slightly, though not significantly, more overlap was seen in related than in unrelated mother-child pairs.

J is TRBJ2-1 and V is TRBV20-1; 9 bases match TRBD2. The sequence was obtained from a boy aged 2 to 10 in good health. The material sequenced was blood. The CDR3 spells CSASGASGTYNEQFF. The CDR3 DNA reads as TGCAGTGCCTCCGGGGCTAGCGGGACTTACAATGAGCAGTTCTTC.